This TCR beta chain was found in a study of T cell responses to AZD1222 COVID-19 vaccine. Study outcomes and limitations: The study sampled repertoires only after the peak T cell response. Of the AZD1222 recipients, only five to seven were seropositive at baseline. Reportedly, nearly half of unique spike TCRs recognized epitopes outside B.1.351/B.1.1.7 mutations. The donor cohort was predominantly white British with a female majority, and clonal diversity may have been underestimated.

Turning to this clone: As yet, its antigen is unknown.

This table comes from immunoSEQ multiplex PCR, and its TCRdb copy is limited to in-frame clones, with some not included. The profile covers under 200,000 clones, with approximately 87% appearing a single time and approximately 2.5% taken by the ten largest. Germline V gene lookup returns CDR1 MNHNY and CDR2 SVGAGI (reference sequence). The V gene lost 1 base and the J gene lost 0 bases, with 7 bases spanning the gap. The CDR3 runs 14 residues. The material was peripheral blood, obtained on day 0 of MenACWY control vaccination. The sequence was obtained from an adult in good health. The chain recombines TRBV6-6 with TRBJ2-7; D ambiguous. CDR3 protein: CASSYFQSSYEQYF. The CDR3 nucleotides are TGTGCCAGCAGTTACTTTCAGAGCTCCTACGAGCAGTACTTC.